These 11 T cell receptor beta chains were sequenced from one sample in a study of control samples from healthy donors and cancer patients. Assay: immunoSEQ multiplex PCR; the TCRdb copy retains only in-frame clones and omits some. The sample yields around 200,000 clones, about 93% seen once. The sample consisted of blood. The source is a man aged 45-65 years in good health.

CDR3 in DNA: TGTGCCAGCAGCTTAGAAGGGGGACGCTACACCTTC. Amino acids: CASSLEGGRYTF. The V call is TRBV7-2, the J call TRBJ1-2; D is perhaps TRBD1 (6 bases). CDR3 length: 12 residues. The germline V and J ends were trimmed by 1 base and 9 bases, with 9 bases remaining between them. Germline CDR1 reads SGHTA; CDR2 reads FQGNSA.

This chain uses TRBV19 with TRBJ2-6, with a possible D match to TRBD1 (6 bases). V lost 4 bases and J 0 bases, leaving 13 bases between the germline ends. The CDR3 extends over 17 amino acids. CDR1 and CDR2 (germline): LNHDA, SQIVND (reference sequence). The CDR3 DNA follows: TGTGCCAGTAGTAAAAGACAGGTTGCCTCTGGGGCCAACGTCCTGACTTTC. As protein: CASSKRQVASGANVLTF.

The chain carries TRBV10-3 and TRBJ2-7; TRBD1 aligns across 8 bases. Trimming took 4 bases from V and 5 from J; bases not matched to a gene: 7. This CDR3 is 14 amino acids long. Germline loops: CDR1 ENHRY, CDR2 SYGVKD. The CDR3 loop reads CAISGGQALNEQYV. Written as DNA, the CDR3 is TGTGCCATCAGTGGGGGACAGGCTCTAAACGAGCAGTACGTC.

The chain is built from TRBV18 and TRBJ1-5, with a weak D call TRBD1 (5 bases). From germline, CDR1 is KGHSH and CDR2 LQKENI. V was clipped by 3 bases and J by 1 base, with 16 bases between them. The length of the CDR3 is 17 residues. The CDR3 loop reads CASSPIRGERSNQPQHF. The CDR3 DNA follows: TGTGCCAGCTCACCGATTAGAGGGGAACGGAGCAATCAGCCCCAGCATTTT. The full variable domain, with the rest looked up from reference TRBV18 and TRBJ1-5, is NAGVMQNPRHLVRRRGQEARLRCSPMKGHSHVYWYRQLPEEGLKFMVYLQKENIIDESGMPKERFSAEFPKEGPSILRIQQVVRGDSAAYFCASSPIRGERSNQPQHFGDGTRLSIL.

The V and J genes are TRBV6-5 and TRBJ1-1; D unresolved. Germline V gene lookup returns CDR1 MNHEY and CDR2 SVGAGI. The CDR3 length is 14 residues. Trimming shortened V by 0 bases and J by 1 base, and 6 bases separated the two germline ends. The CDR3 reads CASSYSVQNTEAFF. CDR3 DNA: TGTGCCAGCAGTTACTCAGTCCAGAACACTGAAGCTTTCTTT.

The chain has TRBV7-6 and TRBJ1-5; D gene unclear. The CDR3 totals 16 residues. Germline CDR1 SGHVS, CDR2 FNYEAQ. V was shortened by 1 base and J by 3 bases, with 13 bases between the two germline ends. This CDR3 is CASSLGPRHLNQPQHF. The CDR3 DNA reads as TGTGCCAGCAGCTTAGGCCCCAGGCACCTCAATCAGCCCCAGCATTTT. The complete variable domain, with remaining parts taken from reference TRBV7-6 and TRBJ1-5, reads GAGVSQSPRYKVTKRGQDVALRCDPISGHVSLYWYRQALGQGPEFLTYFNYEAQQDKSGLPNDRFSAERPEGSISTLTIQRTEQRDSAMYRCASSLGPRHLNQPQHFGDGTRLSIL.

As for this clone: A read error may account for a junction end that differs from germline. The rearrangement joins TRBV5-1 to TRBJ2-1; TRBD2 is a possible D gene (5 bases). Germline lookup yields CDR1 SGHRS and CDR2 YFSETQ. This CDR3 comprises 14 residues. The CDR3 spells CASSFEGSYNERFF. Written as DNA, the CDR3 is TGCGCCAGCAGCTTCGAGGGCTCCTACAATGAGCGGTTCTTC.

The CDR3 DNA reads as TGCAGTGCTATTGACAGGGGGAGCAATCAGCCCCAGCATTTT. Translated, it gives CSAIDRGSNQPQHF. The J gene is TRBJ1-5, the V gene TRBV20-1; 9 nucleotides match TRBD1. This CDR3 contains 14 residues. Germline V gene lookup returns CDR1 DFQATT and CDR2 SNEGSKA (reference sequence). V dropped 4 bases and J dropped 1; count of bases not matched to a gene: 2.

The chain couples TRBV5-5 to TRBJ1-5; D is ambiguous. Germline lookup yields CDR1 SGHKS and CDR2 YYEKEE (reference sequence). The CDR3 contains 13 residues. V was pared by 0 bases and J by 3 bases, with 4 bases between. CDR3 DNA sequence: TGTGCCAGCAGCTTGGTGGTCAATCAGCCCCAGCATTTT. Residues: CASSLVVNQPQHF.

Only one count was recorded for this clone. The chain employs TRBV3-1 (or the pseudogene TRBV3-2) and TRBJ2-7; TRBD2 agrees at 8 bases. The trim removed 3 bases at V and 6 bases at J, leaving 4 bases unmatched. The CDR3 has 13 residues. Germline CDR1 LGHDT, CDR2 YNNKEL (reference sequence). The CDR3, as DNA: TGTGCCAGCAGCCAGTCGGGGGGGCCCGAGCAGTACGTC. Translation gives CASSQSGGPEQYV.

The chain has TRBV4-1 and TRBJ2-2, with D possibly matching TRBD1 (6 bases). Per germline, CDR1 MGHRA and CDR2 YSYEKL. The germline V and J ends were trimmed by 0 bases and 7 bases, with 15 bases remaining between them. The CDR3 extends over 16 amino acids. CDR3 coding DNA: TGCGCCAGCAGCCAAGAGACAACAGGGCTCGTCGGGGAGCTGTTTTTT. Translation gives CASSQETTGLVGELFF.